This entry describes one T cell receptor beta chain. This clonotype was seen a few times. Its target antigen remains unknown. The record has no base qualities; no much larger clone is one base away. Sequencing took place on an Illumina HiSeq 2500. Quantitative 5'-RACE with molecular barcodes was used to prepare TCR beta libraries. The original methods were these. To identify disease-linked TCR variants, a new computational method was used, one built on a probabilistic model of VDJ rearrangement. TCRdb redid the processing of the public reads, applying fastp at Q25 and MiXCR, and retained in-frame beta chains. Entries are consolidated by CDR3 protein sequence, retaining the most common genes and DNA. These V and J calls rely on TCRdb rather than the paper's analysis. This sample gives about 800,000 distinct CDR3 sequences in total; approximately 10% of them show up just once. The ten largest clones represent under 0.6% of the sample.

This sample stems from a study of CD8 T cells in ankylosing spondylitis (TCRdb year 2017). The study in broad terms: The study set out to find disease-linked TCR variants by profiling T cell receptor beta repertoires in ankylosing spondylitis patients and healthy donors. In total, the full study cohort was made up of 95 to 110 healthy donors and 25 ankylosing spondylitis patients. Samples of peripheral blood were taken, and for ankylosing spondylitis patients, synovial fluid was collected as well. Summary of the overall study and its limitations: According to the report, matched synovial fluid samples from ankylosing spondylitis patients were significantly enriched for the disease-linked clones. A TCR beta motif made up of seven or eight highly homologous amino acid variants appeared to be characteristic of blood from ankylosing spondylitis patients. In peripheral blood, the disease-linked clones were found at relatively low frequencies and had a CD8+ phenotype. Some TCR beta motif variants had previously been reported in synovial fluid and blood of reactive arthritis patients, which suggested common disease-initiation mechanisms.

V is cut by 0 bases and J by 3 bases, and the space between the germline ends is 6 bases. CDR1 and CDR2, per the germline V gene, are SGHTA and FQGNSA. CDR3 length: 15 amino acids, cysteine to phenylalanine. Here the CDR3 DNA is all that survives: 45 bases in frame from base 1. This chain is built from TRBV7-2 and TRBJ1-6; the D gene is unclear. The sample taken for sequencing was blood, either unsorted or a sorted T cell fraction (not recorded which). The origin of this receptor is a male donor with ankylosing spondylitis. The CDR3 in this case is CASSLAGNYNSPLHF. DNA sequence: TGTGCCAGCAGCTTAGCAGGGAACTATAATTCACCCCTCCACTTT. Extended through the reference TRBV7-2 and TRBJ1-6 proteins, this CDR3 yields the full variable domain: GAGVSQSPSNKVTEKGKDVELRCDPISGHTALYWYRQSLGQGLEFLIYFQGNSAPDKSGLPSDRFSAERTGGSVSTLTIQRTQQEDSAVYLCASSLAGNYNSPLHFGNGTRLTVT.